The T cell receptor (beta chain) described here comes from a study of T cell responses to AZD1222 COVID-19 vaccine. Trimming removed 6 bases at V and 6 bases at J, with 14 bases between. Germline values: CDR1 LNHDA, CDR2 SQIVND (reference sequence). The CDR3 extends over 13 amino acids. Some clones are missing from TCRdb's copy, which holds only in-frame ones; the method was immunoSEQ multiplex PCR. The sample records about 120,000 clones, around 90% being singletons. Broader study findings: In a largely white British group with more females than males, clonal diversity was possibly underestimated.

For this clone: Its antigen is unknown.

Sequencing used peripheral blood, obtained 28 days after the second AZD1222 dose. The sequence was collected from an adult who received the AZD1222 COVID-19 vaccine. The chain is built from TRBV19 and TRBJ1-1; D gene uncertain. Here the CDR3 DNA reads TGTGCCAGTAGCCTCCAAGGCCGTGCTGAAGCTTTCTTT. Protein product: CASSLQGRAEAFF.